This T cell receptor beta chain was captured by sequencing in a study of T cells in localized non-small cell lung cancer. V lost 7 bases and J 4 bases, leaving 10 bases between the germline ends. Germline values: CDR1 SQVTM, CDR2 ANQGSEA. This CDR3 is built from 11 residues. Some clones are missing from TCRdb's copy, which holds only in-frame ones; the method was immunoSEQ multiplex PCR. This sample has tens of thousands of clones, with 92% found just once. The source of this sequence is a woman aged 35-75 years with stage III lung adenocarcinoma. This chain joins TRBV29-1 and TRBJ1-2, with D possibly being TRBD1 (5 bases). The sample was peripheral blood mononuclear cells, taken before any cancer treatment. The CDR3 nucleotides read TGCAGCGATGGGGGGATCTATGGCTACACCTTC. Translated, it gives CSDGGIYGYTF.